This T cell receptor (beta chain) was identified in a study of T cells after yellow fever vaccination. Study-level background: Preparation used SMART-Seq v4 Ultra Low Input for the low-cell-number fractions.

This clonotype was detected ten times or more. The target antigen is unknown. One entry per CDR3 protein results from TCRdb running MiXCR on the 5' RACE reads. This sample yields 400,000 to 650,000 distinct CDR3 sequences, of which about a fifth are seen a single time; around 16% belongs to the top ten. The CDR3 contains 12 residues. From germline, CDR1 is SGHKS and CDR2 YYEKEE (reference sequence). V lost 3 bases and J 0 bases, leaving 2 bases between the germline ends. Whole-study results and caveats: Some clonotypes were seen in both the CD4 and the CD8 compartments. These made up a small share and likely arose from convergent recombination.

Specimen: PBMCs, collected more than 20 days after the first yellow fever vaccination. The V and J genes are TRBV5-5 and TRBJ2-3, with D uncertain. This TCR derives from a man aged 18 to 30 who received the YFV17D yellow fever vaccine. As DNA, the CDR3 is TGTGCCAGCAGCTATAGCACAGATACGCAGTATTTT. This translates into CASSYSTDTQYF.